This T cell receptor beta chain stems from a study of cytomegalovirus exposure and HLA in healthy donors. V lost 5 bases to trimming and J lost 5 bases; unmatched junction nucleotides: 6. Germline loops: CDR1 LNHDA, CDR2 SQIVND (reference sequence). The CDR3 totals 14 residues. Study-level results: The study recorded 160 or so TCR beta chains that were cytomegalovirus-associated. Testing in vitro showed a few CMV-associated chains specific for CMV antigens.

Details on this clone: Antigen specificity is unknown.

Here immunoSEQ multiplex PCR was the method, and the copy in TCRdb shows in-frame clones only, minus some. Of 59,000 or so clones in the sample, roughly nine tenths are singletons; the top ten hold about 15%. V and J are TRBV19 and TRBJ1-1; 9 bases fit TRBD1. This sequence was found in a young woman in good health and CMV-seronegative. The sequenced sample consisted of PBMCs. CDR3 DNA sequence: TGTGCCAGTAGTCGGGACAGGGAGGTTACTGAAGCTTTCTTT. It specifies CASSRDREVTEAFF.